The clone carrying this TCR beta chain was detected only once. As yet, its antigen is unknown. The sample carries other DNA sequences with the same CDR3. The data are from a study of shared clonotypes between healthy human individuals. Study conclusions and caveats: Few donors limited the genetic and exposure-history diversity represented.

Clones were sequenced by immunoSEQ multiplex PCR, and TCRdb holds only the in-frame ones, with some missing. The sample has approximately 2,000,000 clones; 85% to 95% are singletons. CDR3 length equals 15 residues. V shed 5 bases and J shed 1 base, with 10 bases lying between them. CDR1 and CDR2 (germline): SGHRS, YFSETQ. The TCR comes from a man aged 18 to 30 in good health. Some clones in this sample may be carry-over from other donors' samples. The material sequenced was naive CD4+ T cells from PBMCs. The subset denotes: CD45RA+ positively selected. This chain links TRBV5-1 with TRBJ2-6, with a tentative D call TRBD1 (5 bases). The CDR3 bases are TGCGCCAGCAGTTTCGACAGTTCTGGGGCCAACGTCCTGACTTTC. It yields the protein CASSFDSSGANVLTF.